The clone carrying this T cell receptor (beta chain) was seen repeatedly, ten times or more. Its antigen is undetermined. This sample was included in a study of T-cell memory formation after mild COVID-19. About the study: TCR clusters were mostly confined to one donor each. Findings and caveats of the study: Clones which contracted sat mainly in CM and EM if CD4+, and in EMRA if CD8+.

TCRdb itself ran the 5' RACE reads through MiXCR, one entry per CDR3 protein. The sample has more than 350,000 distinct CDR3 sequences, 20% to 25% seen once. Unmatched junction bases numbered 6, after V lost 1 base and J lost 8 bases. Germline CDR1 is SEHNR and CDR2 is FQNEAQ (reference sequence). This CDR3 region has 15 residues. The chain links TRBV7-9 to TRBJ2-1; 9 bases are shared with TRBD1. The clonotype was recovered from an adult woman who had mild COVID-19 (a few samples of this study predate the infection). Cell type and time point are not known. The specimen was PBMCs or a T cell subset sorted from them (not recorded which). The CDR3 region is CASSLDGTGKDEQFF. CDR3 nucleotides: TGTGCCAGCAGCTTAGACGGGACAGGGAAGGATGAGCAGTTCTTC.